This T cell receptor beta chain originates from a study of molecular identifiers for immune sequencing clone quantification. The study's findings and limits: Beyond 20 RNA copies, clones held over 98% of effector molecules, compared with under 1% in naive cells.

One entry per CDR3 protein results from TCRdb running MiXCR on the PCR reads. In the table there are roughly 90,000 distinct CDR3 sequences, around 27% of which are singletons. This clonotype was counted many times. Its matching antigen is unknown. The CDR3 contains 12 residues. Trimming pared 1 base from V and 0 bases from J, leaving 3 bases between. Germline V gene data show CDR1 as DFQATT and CDR2 as SNEGSKA (reference sequence). The authors gated naive CD8 T cells as CD8+CD4-CCR7+CD45RA+ for sorting. Sequenced: naive CD8+ T cells from blood, with Jurkat cell RNA spiked in. Described subset: FACS-sorted CD8+CD4-CCR7+CD45RA+ naive T cells. The chain is built from TRBV20-1 and TRBJ1-1; D is undetermined. This clonotype was obtained from a human donor in good health. Some libraries in this study had Jurkat cell RNA spiked in. The CDR3 loop reads CSARGMNTEAFF. Written as DNA, the CDR3 is TGCAGTGCTAGAGGTATGAACACTGAAGCTTTCTTT.